This TCR beta chain was profiled in a study of CD8+CD57+ T cells in acquired aplastic anemia. Whole-study context: The sorted CD4+ and CD8+ cells yielded an average around 3 ug of DNA.

Whoever was chosen for sequencing had shown CD8+CD57+ cell expansion by flow cytometry. CDR1 and CDR2 from the germline V gene are LNHDA and SQIVND (reference sequence). The CDR3 length is 13 residues. V lost 3 bases and J 6 bases, leaving 11 bases between the germline ends. Profiling that covered TCR beta VDJ and CDR3 relied on genomic DNA as its template. Each CDR3 protein gets one entry after TCRdb re-called the reads with MiXCR. The sample includes 200,000 to 300,000 distinct CDR3 sequences, about 44% seen only once; the top ten take 7.8%. The chain employs TRBV19 and TRBJ1-2, with D possibly matching TRBD1 (5 bases). This TCR came from a human donor with aplastic anemia. The sequenced sample was sorted CD4+, CD8+, or CD8+CD57+ T cells (not recorded which) from PBMCs. The DNA of the CDR3 is TGTGCCAGTAGTATCGGGACCAACGATGGCTACACCTTC. This sequence encodes CASSIGTNDGYTF.